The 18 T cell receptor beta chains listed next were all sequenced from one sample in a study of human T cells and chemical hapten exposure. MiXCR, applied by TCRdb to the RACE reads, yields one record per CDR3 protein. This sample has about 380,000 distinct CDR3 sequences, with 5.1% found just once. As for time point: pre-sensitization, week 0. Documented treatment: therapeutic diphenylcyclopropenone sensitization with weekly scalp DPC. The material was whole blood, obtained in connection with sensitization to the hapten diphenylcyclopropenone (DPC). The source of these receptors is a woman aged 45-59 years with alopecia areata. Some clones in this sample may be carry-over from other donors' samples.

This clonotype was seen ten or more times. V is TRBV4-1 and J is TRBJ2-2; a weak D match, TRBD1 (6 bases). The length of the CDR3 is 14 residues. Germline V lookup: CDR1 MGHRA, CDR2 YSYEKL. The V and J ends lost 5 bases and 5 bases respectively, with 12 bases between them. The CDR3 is CASSGVGGTGELFF. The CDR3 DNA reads TGCGCCAGCAGCGGGGTAGGGGGAACCGGGGAGCTGTTTTTT.

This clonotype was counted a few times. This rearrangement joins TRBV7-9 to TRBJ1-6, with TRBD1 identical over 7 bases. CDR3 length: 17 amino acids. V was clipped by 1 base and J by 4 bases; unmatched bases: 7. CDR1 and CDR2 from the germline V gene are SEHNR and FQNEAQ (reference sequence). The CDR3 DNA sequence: TGTGCCAGCAGCTTAGATCTATCGGGACAGTATAATTCACCCCTCCACTTT. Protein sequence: CASSLDLSGQYNSPLHF.

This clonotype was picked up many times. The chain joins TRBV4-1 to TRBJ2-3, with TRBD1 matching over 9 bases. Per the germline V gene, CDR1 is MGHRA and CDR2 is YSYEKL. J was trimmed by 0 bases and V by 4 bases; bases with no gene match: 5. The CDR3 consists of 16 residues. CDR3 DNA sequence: TGCGCCAGCAGCCGAGGACAGGGGACTAGCACAGATACGCAGTATTTT. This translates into CASSRGQGTSTDTQYF.

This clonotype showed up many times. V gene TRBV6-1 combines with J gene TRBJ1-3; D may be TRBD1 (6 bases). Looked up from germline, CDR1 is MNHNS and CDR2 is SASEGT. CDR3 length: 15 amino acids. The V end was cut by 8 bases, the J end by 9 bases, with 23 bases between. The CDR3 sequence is CASLPWGLSFATIYF. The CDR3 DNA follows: TGTGCCAGCCTCCCATGGGGGCTATCCTTTGCCACCATATATTTT.

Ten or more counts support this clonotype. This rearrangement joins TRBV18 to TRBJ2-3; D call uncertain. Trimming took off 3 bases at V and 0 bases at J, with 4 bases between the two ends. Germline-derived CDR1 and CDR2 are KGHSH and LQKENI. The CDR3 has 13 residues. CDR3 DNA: TGTGCCAGCTCACCGTCTAGCACAGATACGCAGTATTTT. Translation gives CASSPSSTDTQYF. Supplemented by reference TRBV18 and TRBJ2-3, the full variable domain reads NAGVMQNPRHLVRRRGQEARLRCSPMKGHSHVYWYRQLPEEGLKFMVYLQKENIIDESGMPKERFSAEFPKEGPSILRIQQVVRGDSAAYFCASSPSSTDTQYFGPGTRLTVL.

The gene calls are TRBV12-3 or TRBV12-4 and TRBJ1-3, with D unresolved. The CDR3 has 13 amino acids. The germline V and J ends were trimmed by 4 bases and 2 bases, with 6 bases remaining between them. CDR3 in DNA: TGTGCCAGCAGTTCGGCGGCTGGAAACACCATATATTTT. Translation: CASSSAAGNTIYF.

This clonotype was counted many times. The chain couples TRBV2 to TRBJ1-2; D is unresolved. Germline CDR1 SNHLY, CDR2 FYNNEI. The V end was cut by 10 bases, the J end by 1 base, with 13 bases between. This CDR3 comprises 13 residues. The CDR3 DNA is TGTGCCAACTTACGGGCGGATAACTATGGCTACACCTTC. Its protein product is CANLRADNYGYTF. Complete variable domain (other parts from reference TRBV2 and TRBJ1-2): EPEVTQTPSHQVTQMGQEVILRCVPISNHLYFYWYRQILGQKVEFLVSFYNNEISEKSEIFDDQFSVERPDGSNFTLKIRSTKLEDSAMYFCANLRADNYGYTFGSGTRLTVV.

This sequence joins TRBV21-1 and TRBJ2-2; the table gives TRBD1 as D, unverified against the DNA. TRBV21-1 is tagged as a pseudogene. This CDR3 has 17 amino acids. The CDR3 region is CASILPDREVGTGELFF. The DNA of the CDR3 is TGTGCCAGCATCTTACCGGACAGGGAGGTAGGCACCGGGGAGCTGTTTTTT.

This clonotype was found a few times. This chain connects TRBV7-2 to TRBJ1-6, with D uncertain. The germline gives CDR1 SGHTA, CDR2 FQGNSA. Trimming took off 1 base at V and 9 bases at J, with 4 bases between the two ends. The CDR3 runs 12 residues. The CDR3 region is CASSLGVSPLHF. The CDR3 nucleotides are TGTGCCAGCAGCTTAGGCGTTTCACCCCTCCACTTT.

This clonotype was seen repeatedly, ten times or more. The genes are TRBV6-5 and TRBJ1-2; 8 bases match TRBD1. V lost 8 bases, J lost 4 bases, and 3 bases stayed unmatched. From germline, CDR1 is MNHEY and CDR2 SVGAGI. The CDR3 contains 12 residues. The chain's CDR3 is CASGTGAYGYTF. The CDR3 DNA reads TGTGCCAGCGGGACAGGCGCCTATGGCTACACCTTC.

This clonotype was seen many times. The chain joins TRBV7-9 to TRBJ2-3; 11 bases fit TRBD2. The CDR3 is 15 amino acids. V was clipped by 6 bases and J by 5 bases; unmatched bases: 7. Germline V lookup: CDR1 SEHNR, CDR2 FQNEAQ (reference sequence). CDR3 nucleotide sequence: TGTGCCAGCAGTTCTAGCGGGGGGCCGGTAGATACGCAGTATTTT. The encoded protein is CASSSSGGPVDTQYF.

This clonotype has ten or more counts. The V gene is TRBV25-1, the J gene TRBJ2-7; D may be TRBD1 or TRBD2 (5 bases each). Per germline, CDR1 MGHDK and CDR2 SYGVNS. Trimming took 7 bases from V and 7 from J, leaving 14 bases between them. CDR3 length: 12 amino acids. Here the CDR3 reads CASTPEGKEQYF. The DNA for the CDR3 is TGTGCCAGCACCCCTGAGGGGAAGGAGCAGTACTTC.

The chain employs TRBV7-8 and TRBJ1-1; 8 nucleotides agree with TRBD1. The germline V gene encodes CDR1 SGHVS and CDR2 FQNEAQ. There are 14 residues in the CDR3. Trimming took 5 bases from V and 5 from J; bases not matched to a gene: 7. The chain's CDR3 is CASSAKYRGTEAFF. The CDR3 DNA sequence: TGTGCCAGCAGCGCGAAGTACAGGGGGACTGAAGCTTTCTTT. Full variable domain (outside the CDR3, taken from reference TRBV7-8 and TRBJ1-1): GAGVSQSPRYKVAKRGQDVALRCDPISGHVSLFWYQQALGQGPEFLTYFQNEAQLDKSGLPSDRFFAERPEGSVSTLKIQRTQQEDSAVYLCASSAKYRGTEAFFGQGTRLTVV.

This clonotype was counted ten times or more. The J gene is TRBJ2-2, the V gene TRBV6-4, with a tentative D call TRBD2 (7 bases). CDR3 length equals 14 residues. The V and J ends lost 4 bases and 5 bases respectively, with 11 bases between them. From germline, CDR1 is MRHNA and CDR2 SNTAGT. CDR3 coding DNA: TGTGCCAGCAGTGCGGGGGGCAGGACCGGGGAGCTGTTTTTT. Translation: CASSAGGRTGELFF.

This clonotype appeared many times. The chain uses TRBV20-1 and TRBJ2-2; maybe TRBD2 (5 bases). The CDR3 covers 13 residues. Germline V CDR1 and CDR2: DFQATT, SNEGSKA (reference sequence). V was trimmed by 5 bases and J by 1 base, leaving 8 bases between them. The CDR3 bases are TGCAGTGCTCAGAGGGAGAACACCGGGGAGCTGTTTTTT. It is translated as CSAQRENTGELFF.

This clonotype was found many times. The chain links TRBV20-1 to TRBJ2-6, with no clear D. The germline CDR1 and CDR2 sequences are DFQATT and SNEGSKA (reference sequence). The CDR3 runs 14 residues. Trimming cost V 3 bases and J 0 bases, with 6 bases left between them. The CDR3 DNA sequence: TGCAGTGCTAGTTCGATCTCTGGGGCCAACGTCCTGACTTTC. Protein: CSASSISGANVLTF.

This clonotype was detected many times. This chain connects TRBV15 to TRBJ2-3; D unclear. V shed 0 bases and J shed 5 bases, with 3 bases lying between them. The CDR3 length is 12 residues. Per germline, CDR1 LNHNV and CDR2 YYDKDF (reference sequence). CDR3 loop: CATSRDLDTQYF. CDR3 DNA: TGTGCCACCAGCAGAGACCTAGATACGCAGTATTTT.

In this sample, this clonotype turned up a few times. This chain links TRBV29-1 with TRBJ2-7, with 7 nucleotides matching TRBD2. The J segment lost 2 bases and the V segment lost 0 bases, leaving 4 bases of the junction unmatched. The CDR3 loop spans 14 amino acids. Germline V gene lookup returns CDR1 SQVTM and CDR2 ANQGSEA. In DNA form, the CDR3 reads TGCAGCGTTGAAGAACGGGGGGTTCCCTACGAGCAGTACTTC. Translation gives CSVEERGVPYEQYF.